This T cell receptor beta chain stems from a study of blood T cell repertoires in COVID-19. Assay: immunoSEQ multiplex PCR; the TCRdb copy retains only in-frame clones and omits some. The top ten clones hold over 12% of a sample with 200,000 to 250,000 clones, 88% of them seen once. This CDR3 is built from 13 residues. Germline CDR1 and CDR2: KGHSH and LQKENI. Trimming cost V 2 bases and J 4 bases, with 9 bases left between them. In terms of age and location, participants ranged from roughly 18 to 95 years and lived in around 22 US areas. Donors were grouped by their self-reported clinical history. Sequenced: PBMCs or T cells enriched from blood (not recorded which). The J gene is TRBJ2-7, the V gene TRBV18; perhaps TRBD2 as D (6 bases). The clonotype was recovered from a woman in her forties or fifties with acute COVID-19. The CDR3 is CASSPSRDYEQYF. In DNA, the CDR3 is TGTGCCAGCTCACCATCGCGGGATTACGAGCAGTACTTC.